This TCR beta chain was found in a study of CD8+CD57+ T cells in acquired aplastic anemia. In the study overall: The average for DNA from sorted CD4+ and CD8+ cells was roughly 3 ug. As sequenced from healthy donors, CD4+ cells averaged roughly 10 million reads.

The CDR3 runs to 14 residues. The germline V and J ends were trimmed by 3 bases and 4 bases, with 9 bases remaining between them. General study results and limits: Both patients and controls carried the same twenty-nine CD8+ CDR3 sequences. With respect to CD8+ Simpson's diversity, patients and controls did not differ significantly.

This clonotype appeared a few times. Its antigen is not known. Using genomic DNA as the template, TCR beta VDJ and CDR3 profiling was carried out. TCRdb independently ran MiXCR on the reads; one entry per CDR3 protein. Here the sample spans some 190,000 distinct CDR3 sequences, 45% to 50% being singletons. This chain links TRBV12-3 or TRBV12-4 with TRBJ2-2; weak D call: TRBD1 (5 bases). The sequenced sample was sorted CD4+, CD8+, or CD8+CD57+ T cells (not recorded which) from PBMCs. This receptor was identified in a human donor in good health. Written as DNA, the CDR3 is TGTGCCAGCAGTTTTCAGGGCGGCACCGGGGAGCTGTTTTTT. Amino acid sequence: CASSFQGGTGELFF.